The entry that follows covers one T cell receptor (beta chain) sequence. Antigen unknown. One end of the junction does not line up with germline, which may come from a read error. Germline loops: CDR1 SEHNR, CDR2 FQNEAQ (reference sequence). The CDR3 has 13 amino acids. Total RNA, at least 5 micrograms per sample, came from PBMCs. These data originate in a study of blood T cells in healthy people across ages. Findings and limits, study-wide: Across the age range, TCR beta diversity per million T cells fell in a roughly linear way. Researchers said unsorted PBMCs prevented a conclusive naive versus antigen-experienced comparison.

Primers used in a second PCR of about 7 to 12 cycles were a sample-barcoded 5' primer and a J-beta primer mix. Researchers report that each sample yielded at least 3 million CDR3-containing paired-end reads. TCRdb reprocessed the 5' RACE reads with MiXCR, giving one entry per CDR3 protein. The sample lists about a million distinct CDR3 sequences; around 54% were seen once. The V and J genes are TRBV7-9 and TRBJ2-7; no clear D. The receptor was derived from an older woman in good health. Sequenced material: blood. The CDR3 spells CTSSSSASYEQYF. The CDR3 DNA reads TGTACCAGCAGCTCATCGGCGTCCTACGAGCAGTACTTC. Based on the CDR3 plus reference TRBV7-9 and TRBJ2-7, the full variable domain is DTGVSQNPRHKITKRGQNVTFRCDPISEHNRLYWYRQTLGQGPEFLTYFQNEAQLEKSRLLSDRFSAERPKGSFSTLEIQRTEQGDSAMYLCTSSSSASYEQYFGPGTRLTVT.